Sequencing of this T cell receptor beta chain was carried out in a study of CD8+ T cells in alopecia areata. This clone was seen more than once but under ten times. As for treatment: oral pan-JAK inhibitor, 5-10 mg twice daily. This CDR3 has 11 residues. Germline CDR1 and CDR2: DFQATT and SNEGSKA (reference sequence). Trimming left V 4 bases short and J 11 bases short, with 14 bases between. Following extraction, RNA underwent reverse transcription to cDNA, which served as the sequencing template. Sequenced by immunoSEQ multiplex PCR; TCRdb stores in-frame clones only, minus some. The sample holds 270,000 or so clones, more than 45% seen once.

This TCR was sampled from a human donor with alopecia areata. The sample here was CD4+ T cells sorted from blood, taken at week 24, from a patient treated with tofacitinib. The rearrangement links TRBV20-1 to TRBJ1-1, with a weak D call TRBD1 (5 bases). CDR3 bases: TGCAGTGCTAACGGGGCCCTGGGGGCTTTCTTT. It encodes CSANGALGAFF.